The following is a TCR beta chain sequence with its context. Its cognate antigen is unknown. The record originates from a study of shared clonotypes between healthy human individuals. General study results and limits: Only a few donors were included, so the genetic and exposure-history diversity represented was limited.

Germline V gives CDR1 LNHDA, CDR2 SQIVND (reference sequence). V was pared by 0 bases and J by 8 bases, with 12 bases of the junction left unmatched. The CDR3 runs to 17 residues. The assay was immunoSEQ multiplex PCR, and TCRdb's table has in-frame clones only and misses some. The top ten hold roughly 1.7% of the sample, which has around 1,900,000 clones, over 85% seen once. Cells designated naive CD8 were CD45RO-negative and were positively selected for CCR7, with terminally differentiated effector memory CD45RA+ cells excluded. Donors, without exception, were Caucasian adults residing in Nashville, Tennessee.

This receptor was obtained from a man between 18 and 29 years old in good health. Some clones in this sample may be carry-over from other donors' samples. This chain joins TRBV19 and TRBJ2-1; 8 bases match TRBD1. Sequencing input: naive CD8+ T cells from PBMCs. CDR3: CASSIDLSGQGAYEQFF. Written as DNA, the CDR3 is TGTGCCAGTAGTATAGATCTGAGCGGGCAGGGGGCGTATGAGCAGTTCTTC.